This T cell receptor beta chain was identified in a study of cytomegalovirus exposure and HLA in healthy donors. The V gene's germline CDR1 is SGHDT and CDR2 YYEEEE. J gave up 1 base and V 0 bases, and 0 bases lay outside the gene matches. The length of the CDR3 is 15 residues. The PCR employed 60 Vbeta primers together with 13 Jbeta primers. Original handling: Roughly 76 million unique TCR beta chains, roughly 11 million of them shared, were counted by a later analysis. The table came from immunoSEQ multiplex PCR; TCRdb's copy has only in-frame clones and leaves some out. V and J calls and clone size are those listed in that table; D and trimming were worked out from the DNA. The table lists tens of thousands of clones, 75% to 80% of them singletons.

Sequencing was done on a sample of PBMCs. This chain uses TRBV5-6 with TRBJ2-1; TRBD2 agrees at 8 bases. The receptor was isolated from a female donor in good health and CMV-seronegative. As DNA, the CDR3 is TGTGCCAGCAGCTTGGGACTAGCGTCCTACAATGAGCAGTTCTTC. As protein: CASSLGLASYNEQFF.